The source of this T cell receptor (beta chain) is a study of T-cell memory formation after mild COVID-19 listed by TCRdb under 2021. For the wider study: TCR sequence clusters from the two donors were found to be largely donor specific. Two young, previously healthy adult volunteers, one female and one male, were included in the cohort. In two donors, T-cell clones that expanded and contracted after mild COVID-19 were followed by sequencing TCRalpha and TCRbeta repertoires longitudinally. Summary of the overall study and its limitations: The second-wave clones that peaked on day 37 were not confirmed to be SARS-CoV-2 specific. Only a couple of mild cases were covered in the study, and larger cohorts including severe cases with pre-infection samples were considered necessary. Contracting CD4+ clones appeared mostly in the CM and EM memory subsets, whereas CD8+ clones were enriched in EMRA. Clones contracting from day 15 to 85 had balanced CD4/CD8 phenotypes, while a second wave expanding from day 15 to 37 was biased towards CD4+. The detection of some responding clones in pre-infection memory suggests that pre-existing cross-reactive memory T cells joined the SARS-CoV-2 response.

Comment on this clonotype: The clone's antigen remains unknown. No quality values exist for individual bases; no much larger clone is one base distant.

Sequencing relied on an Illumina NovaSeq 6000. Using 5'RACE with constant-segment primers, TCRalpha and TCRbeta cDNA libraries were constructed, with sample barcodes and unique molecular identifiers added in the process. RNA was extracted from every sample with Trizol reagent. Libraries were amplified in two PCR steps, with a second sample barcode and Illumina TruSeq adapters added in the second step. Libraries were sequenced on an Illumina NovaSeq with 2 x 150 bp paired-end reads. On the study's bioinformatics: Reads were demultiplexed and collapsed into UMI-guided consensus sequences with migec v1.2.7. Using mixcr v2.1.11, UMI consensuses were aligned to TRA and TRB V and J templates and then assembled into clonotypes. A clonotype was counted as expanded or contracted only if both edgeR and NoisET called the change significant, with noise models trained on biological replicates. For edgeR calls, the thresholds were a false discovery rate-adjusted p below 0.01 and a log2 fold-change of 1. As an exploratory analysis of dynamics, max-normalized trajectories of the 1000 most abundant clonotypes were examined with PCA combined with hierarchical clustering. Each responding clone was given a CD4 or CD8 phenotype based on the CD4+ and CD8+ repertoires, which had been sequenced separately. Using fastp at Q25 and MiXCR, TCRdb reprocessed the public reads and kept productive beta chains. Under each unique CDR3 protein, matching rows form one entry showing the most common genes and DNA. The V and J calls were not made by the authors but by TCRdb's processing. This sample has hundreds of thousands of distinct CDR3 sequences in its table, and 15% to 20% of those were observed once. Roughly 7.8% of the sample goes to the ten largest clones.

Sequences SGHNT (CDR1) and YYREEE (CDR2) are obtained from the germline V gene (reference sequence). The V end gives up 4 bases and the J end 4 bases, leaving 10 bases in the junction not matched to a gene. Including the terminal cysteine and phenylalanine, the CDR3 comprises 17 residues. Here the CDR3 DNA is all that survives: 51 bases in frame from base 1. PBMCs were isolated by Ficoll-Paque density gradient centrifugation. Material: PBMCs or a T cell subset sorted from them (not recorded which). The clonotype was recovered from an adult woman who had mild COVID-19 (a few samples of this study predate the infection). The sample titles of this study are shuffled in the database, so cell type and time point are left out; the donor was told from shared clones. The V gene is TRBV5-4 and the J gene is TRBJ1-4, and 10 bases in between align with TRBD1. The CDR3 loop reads CASSAARGQGINEKLFF. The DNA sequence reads TGTGCCAGCAGCGCCGCAAGGGGACAGGGGATTAATGAAAAACTGTTTTTT. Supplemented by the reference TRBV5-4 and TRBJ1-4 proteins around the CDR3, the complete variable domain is ETGVTQSPTHLIKTRGQQVTLRCSSQSGHNTVSWYQQALGQGPQFIFQYYREEENGRGNFPPRFSGLQFPNYSSELNVNALELDDSALYLCASSAARGQGINEKLFFGSGTQLSVL.